This TCR beta chain was sequenced during a study of shared clonotypes between healthy human individuals. Note on this clone: The target antigen is unknown.

Study-level results: Naive subsets, compared against memory subsets, generally had larger estimated richness values. Large sequencing depth failed to make sorted-subset sequencing complete, rarefaction showed.

Per the original methods: Filtering differed because ImmunoSEQ produced junction-only sequences that carried no quality scores. The repertoire was sequenced with immunoSEQ multiplex PCR; TCRdb's copy has only in-frame clones and lacks some. The DNA was the basis for D and trimming; V, J and clone size are from that table. The sample gives roughly 2 million clones, roughly 95% of which show up once; roughly 0.13% is in the top ten. Germline V gene data show CDR1 as SGHTA and CDR2 as FQGTGA. Trimming removed 5 bases from V and 7 bases from J, with 12 bases in between. This CDR3 contains 14 residues. The sequence derives from a man younger than 30 in good health. Sequenced: naive CD4+ T cells sorted from blood. The subset: CD45RA+ positively selected. This rearrangement joins TRBV7-3 to TRBJ1-6; unclear D gene. In nucleotides, the CDR3 is TGTGCCAGCAGCGTCCGGGCCTCCAATTCACCCCTCCACTTT. As protein: CASSVRASNSPLHF.